This T cell receptor (beta chain) was captured by sequencing in a study of T-cell memory formation after mild COVID-19 (dated by TCRdb to about 2021). For the study in its entirety: TCR sequence clusters from the two donors were found to be largely donor specific. Longitudinal TCRalpha and TCRbeta repertoire sequencing tracked T-cell clones expanding and contracting after mild COVID-19 in a couple of donors. Two young, previously healthy adult volunteers, one female and one male, were included in the cohort. The full study reports these points: Clones that contracted from day 15 to 85 showed balanced CD4/CD8 phenotypes, whereas a second wave of clones that expanded from day 15 to 37 leaned towards CD4+. Whether the second-wave clones peaking on day 37 were SARS-CoV-2 specific was not confirmed. Contracting CD4+ clones appeared mostly in the CM and EM memory subsets, whereas CD8+ clones were enriched in EMRA. Some responding clones were found in pre-infection memory, which suggests that pre-existing cross-reactive memory T cells took part in the SARS-CoV-2 response. Only a couple of mild cases were covered in the study, and larger cohorts including severe cases with pre-infection samples were considered necessary.

From the cysteine up to the phenylalanine, the CDR3 has a length of 14 residues. The retained sequence is limited to the CDR3, 42 bases, with the frame set at the first base. Unmatched junction bases come to 11, with V trimmed by 4 bases and J by 6 bases. The germline V gene yields SQVTM for CDR1 and ANQGSEA for CDR2. As concerns this clonotype: Its antigen remains unidentified. No base qualities exist here, and no much larger clone lies one base off it.

Ficoll-Paque density gradient centrifugation was used to isolate PBMCs. Sequencing was performed on an Illumina NovaSeq 6000. Using 5'RACE with constant-segment primers, TCRalpha and TCRbeta cDNA libraries were constructed, with sample barcodes and unique molecular identifiers added in the process. RNA was extracted from every sample with Trizol reagent. The libraries were amplified in two PCR steps, and the second step added a second sample barcode and Illumina TruSeq adapters. Sequencing of the libraries was done on an Illumina NovaSeq, producing 2 x 150 bp paired-end reads. The study's processing was this. The reads were demultiplexed and collapsed into UMI-guided consensus sequences using migec v1.2.7. Using mixcr v2.1.11, UMI consensuses were aligned to TRA and TRB V and J templates and then assembled into clonotypes. Clonotypes were classified as expanded or contracted when called significant by both edgeR and NoisET, with noise models trained on biological replicates. For edgeR calls, a false discovery rate-adjusted p below 0.01 and a log2 fold-change threshold of 1 were applied. PCA with hierarchical clustering of max-normalized trajectories of the 1000 most abundant clonotypes was used as exploratory dynamics analysis. Separately sequenced CD4+ and CD8+ repertoires were used to assign the CD4 or CD8 phenotype of responding clones. Starting from the raw public reads, TCRdb applied fastp trimming at Q25, assembled clones with MiXCR and retained in-frame beta chains. For every CDR3 protein sequence, its rows merge into one entry that carries the most common genes and DNA. TCRdb's processing, not the authors', yielded these V and J calls. The sample records about 360,000 distinct CDR3 sequences, around 14% of which are singletons. The top ten clones comprise about 20% of the sample.

Material: PBMCs or a T cell subset sorted from them (not recorded which). The rearranged chain carries TRBV29-1 and TRBJ1-2; the junction holds 7 bases that match TRBD1. This receptor was obtained from a man between 18 and 35 years old who had mild COVID-19 (a few samples of this study predate the infection). The sample titles of this study are shuffled in the database, so cell type and time point are left out; the donor was told from shared clones. The CDR3 protein sequence reads: CSVGIEGALDGYTF. The DNA sequence is TGCAGCGTTGGAATCGAGGGGGCTCTCGATGGCTACACCTTC.